These T cell receptor beta chains were read from a single sample in a study of blood T cell repertoires in COVID-19. Some clones are missing from TCRdb's copy, which holds only in-frame ones; the method was immunoSEQ multiplex PCR. The sample includes fewer than 350,000 clones, approximately 81% seen only once; the top ten take over 1.5%. The sequenced material came from PBMCs or T cells enriched from blood (not recorded which). The receptors derive from a woman aged 25-40 years who had been exposed to COVID-19. Both conserved end residues are part of each CDR3. D genes are given only for firm matches. A row's size may be missing; if present it is once, few, many or a size class.

D	V	size	J	DNA	CDR3
TRBD1	TRBV11-3	once	TRBJ2-7	TGTGCCAGCAGCGCACCGAGGGGGCCCTACGAGCAGTACTTC	CASSAPRGPYEQYF
TRBD1	TRBV7-9	.	TRBJ1-2	TGTGCCAGCAGCACCCAGGGACAGGGATACTATGGCTACACCTTC	CASSTQGQGYYGYTF
TRBD1	TRBV30	.	TRBJ1-5	TGTGCCTGGAGTGAGGCGACAGGGGGCAATCAGCCCCAGCATTTT	CAWSEATGGNQPQHF
.	TRBV12-5	.	TRBJ2-5	TGTGCTAGTGGCGTTACAGCAGATTCTGGGTCCCAGTACTTC	CASGVTADSGSQYF
.	TRBV7-9	.	TRBJ2-7	TGTGCCAGCAGCTTAGCGACAGGTAGGGTCTACGAGCAGTACTTC	CASSLATGRVYEQYF
.	TRBV2	.	TRBJ1-2	TGTGCCAGCAGTTCGGGTAGCTATGGCTACACCTTC	CASSSGSYGYTF
.	TRBV5-8	.	TRBJ2-3	TGTGCCAGCATCCTCAGGGGCAGGGGCACAGATACGCAGTATTTT	CASILRGRGTDTQYF
TRBD1	TRBV6-4	.	TRBJ2-7	TGTGCCAGCAGTGGCAACCGGGACAGGGGGTTTATCGAGCAGTACTTC	CASSGNRDRGFIEQYF
TRBD1	TRBV30	few	TRBJ1-4	TGTGCCTGGAGTCCTCCTTCACAGGGGCTGAATGAAAAACTGTTTTTT	CAWSPPSQGLNEKLFF
.	TRBV30	.	TRBJ2-1	TGTGCCTGGAGTAGTGGAGGGGCCTACAATGAGCAGTTCTTC	CAWSSGGAYNEQFF
TRBD2	TRBV28	.	TRBJ2-1	TGTGCCAGCAGTTTAAACCCCGGGGGGTCCTACAATGAGCAGTTCTTC	CASSLNPGGSYNEQFF
.	TRBV7-2	.	TRBJ1-1	TGTGCCAGCAGCGTAGAGGGCAGGGGAGAGGGCACTGAAGCTTTCTTT	CASSVEGRGEGTEAFF
.	TRBV5-1	.	TRBJ2-2	TGCGCCAGCAGGGGGGGAACAAGCGGGGAGCTGTTTTTT	CASRGGTSGELFF
.	TRBV10-3	.	TRBJ1-1	TGTGCCATCAAAGGGGCCACTGAAGCTTTCTTT	CAIKGATEAFF
.	TRBV4-1	.	TRBJ2-3	TGCGCCAGCAGCCAAGAATACCCTGCAGGATTTAGCACAGATACGCAGTATTTT	CASSQEYPAGFSTDTQYF
.	TRBV7-2	.	TRBJ1-1	TGTGCCAGCAGCCAACACCCGAACACTGAAGCTTTCTTT	CASSQHPNTEAFF
.	TRBV5-1	.	TRBJ2-5	TGCGCCAGCAGCTTGGGTTTCAGGAAACAAGAGACCCAGTACTTC	CASSLGFRKQETQYF
TRBD1	TRBV6-5	.	TRBJ1-6	TGTGCCAGCAAAACAGGGGAAAGTTGGTCACCCCTCCACTTT	CASKTGESWSPLHF
.	TRBV5-4	.	TRBJ2-6	TGTGCCAGCAGCTTGCCTGACAGATTAGCTGGGGCCAACGTCCTGACTTTC	CASSLPDRLAGANVLTF
.	TRBV5-1	.	TRBJ1-3	TGCGCCAGCAGCCCACACAGAGCCTACTCTGGAAACACCATATATTTT	CASSPHRAYSGNTIYF
.	TRBV9	.	TRBJ1-5	TGTGCCAGCAGCGCGGGGACGGGAGGCAATCAGCCCCAGCATTTT	CASSAGTGGNQPQHF
.	TRBV7-9	.	TRBJ1-2	TGTGCCAGCAGCTTAGCGAATATGGCGGCAGCTAACTATGGCTACACCTTC	CASSLANMAAANYGYTF
.	TRBV10-3	.	TRBJ2-3	TGTGCCATCACTCAGCCCCCCGGCGGCGGGGGCACAGATACGCAGTATTTT	CAITQPPGGGGTDTQYF
TRBD2	TRBV27	.	TRBJ2-1	TGTGCCAGCAGTCGGACTAGCGGGGCCTACAATGAGCAGTTCTTC	CASSRTSGAYNEQFF
.	TRBV5-1	.	TRBJ2-7	TGCGCCAGCAGCTCTACCGGGACTGCCCCATACGAGCAGTACTTC	CASSSTGTAPYEQYF
TRBD2	TRBV5-1	.	TRBJ2-5	TGCGCCAGCAGCTTAAAAGGGGCTAGCGGGAGAGATTACCAAGAGACCCAGTACTTC	CASSLKGASGRDYQETQYF
TRBD1	TRBV3-1/TRBV3-2	.	TRBJ1-2	TGTGCCAGCAGCCAAGATTGGGACAGGGACGGTGGCTACACCTTC	CASSQDWDRDGGYTF
TRBD2	TRBV12-5	.	TRBJ2-3	TGTGCTAGTGGTTCACTAGCGGGGGGGAGCACAGATACGCAGTATTTT	CASGSLAGGSTDTQYF
.	TRBV28	.	TRBJ1-5	TGTGCCAGCAGTTCCTCACAGGCGTATAGCAATCAGCCCCAGCATTTT	CASSSSQAYSNQPQHF